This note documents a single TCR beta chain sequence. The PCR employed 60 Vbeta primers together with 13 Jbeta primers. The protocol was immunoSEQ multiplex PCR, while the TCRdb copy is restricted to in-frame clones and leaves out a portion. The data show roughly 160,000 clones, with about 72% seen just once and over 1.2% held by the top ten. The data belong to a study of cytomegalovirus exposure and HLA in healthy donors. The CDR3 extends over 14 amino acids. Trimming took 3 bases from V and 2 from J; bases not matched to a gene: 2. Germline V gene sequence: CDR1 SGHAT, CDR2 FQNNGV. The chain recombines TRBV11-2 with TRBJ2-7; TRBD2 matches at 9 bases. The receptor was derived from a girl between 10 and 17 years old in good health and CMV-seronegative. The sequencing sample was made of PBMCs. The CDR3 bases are TGTGCCAGCAGCTTCGGCGGGGGGGCCTACGAGCAGTACTTC. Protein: CASSFGGGAYEQYF.